These 30 T cell receptor beta chains were sequenced from one sample in a study of blood T cells in healthy people across ages. A sample-barcoded 5' primer and a J-beta primer mix were used in a second PCR of about 7 to 12 cycles. TCRdb re-called the 5' RACE reads with MiXCR, one entry per CDR3 protein. The sample includes fewer than 2,000,000 distinct CDR3 sequences, about two fifths of them seen just once. Specimen: blood. The source of these receptors is a human donor in good health.

Of note for this clonotype: One end of the junction does not line up with germline, which may come from a read error. The chain combines TRBV4-1 with TRBJ1-2; D is unresolved. The CDR3 covers 18 residues. In germline, CDR1 is MGHRA, CDR2 YSYEKL. The CDR3 here is CASSQDKSQSWLFYGHTF. In DNA form, the CDR3 reads TGCGCCAGCAGCCAAGATAAGAGCCAGAGTTGGCTTTTCTATGGCCACACCTTC.

The chain employs TRBV11-2 and TRBJ2-1; 11 positions match TRBD2. V dropped 1 base and J dropped 12; count of bases not matched to a gene: 11. The CDR3 totals 16 residues. Germline V lookup: CDR1 SGHAT, CDR2 FQNNGV. In DNA, the CDR3 is TGTGCCAGCAGCTTAGGGCTAGCGGGGGGTTACATAGCGCAGTTCTTC. Translation: CASSLGLAGGYIAQFF. The full variable domain, completed using reference TRBV11-2 and TRBJ2-1, is EAGVAQSPRYKIIEKRQSVAFWCNPISGHATLYWYQQILGQGPKLLIQFQNNGVVDDSQLPKDRFSAERLKGVDSTLKIQPAKLEDSAVYLCASSLGLAGGYIAQFFGPGTRLTVL.

V and J are TRBV12-3 or TRBV12-4 and TRBJ2-1; perhaps D is TRBD1 or TRBD2 (7 bases each). TRBJ2-7 matches the DNA end more closely, so the J call is doubtful. The CDR3 has 14 residues. Here the CDR3 DNA reads TGTGCCAGCAGCTCCCAGGGGGGGGGCCGTGAGCAGTACTTC. This gives the protein CASSSQGGGREQYF.

This clonotype has more than one count but fewer than ten. V and J are TRBV7-2 and TRBJ2-1, with D maybe TRBD2 (6 bases). CDR3 length equals 15 residues. Germline V lookup: CDR1 SGHTA, CDR2 FQGNSA. V was cut by 0 bases and J by 5 bases, with 11 bases left in between. The CDR3 bases are TGTGCCAGCAGCTTAGCCATCGCGGGGCACAATGAGCAGTTCTTC. It specifies CASSLAIAGHNEQFF.

This clonotype was detected only a few times. The V gene is TRBV6-4, the J gene TRBJ1-6; TRBD1 is a possible D gene (6 bases). CDR1 MRHNA and CDR2 SNTAGT come from the germline V gene. The ends were cut back, 2 bases at V and 0 bases at J, with 8 bases in the middle. CDR3 size: 16 residues. CDR3 in DNA: TGTGCCAGCAGTGACCAGGGGAGCTCCTATAATTCACCCCTCCACTTT. It translates to CASSDQGSSYNSPLHF.

The V gene is TRBV12-3 or TRBV12-4, the J gene TRBJ2-3, with D hard to call. The CDR3 is 12 amino acids. Trimming took off 4 bases at V and 4 bases at J, with 6 bases between the two ends. The CDR3 coding sequence is TGTGCCAGCAGTTCGGTATCAGATACGCAGTATTTT. The encoded protein is CASSSVSDTQYF.

The chain uses TRBV20-1 and TRBJ1-2; D uncertain. V shed 4 bases and J shed 7 bases, with 10 bases lying between them. CDR3 length equals 11 residues. From germline, CDR1 is DFQATT and CDR2 SNEGSKA (reference sequence). CDR3 in DNA: TGCAGTGCTAAAATGGGTGGTGGCTACACCTTC. Translating it yields CSAKMGGGYTF.

The rearrangement uses TRBV18 and TRBJ2-5, with 10 bases that match TRBD2. The J call may be faulty, since TRBJ2-7 better matches the DNA end. Germline assignment: CDR1 KGHSH and CDR2 LQKENI. The CDR3 consists of 15 residues. CDR3 nucleotides: TGTGCCAGCTCACCTTTGTCTAGCGGGGGTAACGAGCAGTACTTC. Its translation: CASSPLSSGGNEQYF.

The rearrangement links TRBV7-9 to TRBJ1-4; the D is unclear. V was trimmed by 3 bases and J by 0 bases, leaving 11 bases between them. CDR3 length: 16 residues. Germline V gives CDR1 SEHNR, CDR2 FQNEAQ (reference sequence). The CDR3 protein is CASSFGLPATNEKLFF. CDR3 in DNA: TGTGCCAGCAGCTTTGGCCTCCCGGCAACTAATGAAAAACTGTTTTTT.

Note on this clonotype: Germline is not matched at one junction end, which may reflect a read error. The chain is built from TRBV11-3 and TRBJ2-5, with TRBD1 matching over 8 bases. Germline V gene lookup returns CDR1 SGHNT and CDR2 YENEEA. The CDR3 has 15 residues. CDR3 in amino acids: CANSLDPRGRNRGYF. The CDR3, as DNA: TGTGCCAACAGCTTAGATCCCAGGGGGCGTAACCGCGGGTACTTC.

This clonotype was recorded a few times. CDR3 amino acids: CSAGPLKGEKLFF. The CDR3, as DNA: TGCAGCGCTGGGCCACTAAAAGGCGAAAAACTGTTTTTT. The chain couples TRBV29-1 to TRBJ1-4; D gene ambiguous. Germline values: CDR1 SQVTM, CDR2 ANQGSEA. Trimming cost V 7 bases and J 8 bases, with 17 bases left between them. The CDR3 covers 13 residues.

This clonotype was counted a few times. The junction departs from germline at one end; a sequencing error may be responsible. This CDR3 is CTSTKTGTNYGYTF. DNA of the CDR3: TGTACCAGCACCAAGACAGGGACTAACTATGGCTACACCTTC. The chain joins TRBV27 to TRBJ1-2; 7 nucleotides align to TRBD1. Germline-derived CDR1 and CDR2 are MNHEY and SMNVEV (reference sequence). The CDR3 is 14 residues long.

J is TRBJ1-1 and V is TRBV11-1, with D possibly matching TRBD1 (5 bases). Germline loops: CDR1 SGHAT, CDR2 FQDESV (reference sequence). This CDR3 contains 16 residues. V lost 0 bases, J lost 0 bases, and 11 bases lay in between. Here the CDR3 reads CASSLAEGTLNTEAFF. In DNA form, the CDR3 reads TGTGCCAGCAGCTTAGCAGAGGGGACCCTGAACACTGAAGCTTTCTTT.

This chain connects TRBV7-3 to TRBJ2-3; TRBD2 matches 7 bases. The ends lost 5 bases at V and 2 bases at J; junction bases unmatched: 7. Germline values: CDR1 SGHTA, CDR2 FQGTGA. The CDR3 is made up of 15 amino acids. CDR3 DNA sequence: TGTGCCAGCAGCCCCGGGGAGGGTTACACAGATACGCAGTATTTT. Its translation is CASSPGEGYTDTQYF.

The chain has TRBV7-2 and TRBJ1-1; D not certain. Germline CDR1 is SGHTA and CDR2 is FQGNSA. This CDR3 contains 18 residues. V was trimmed by 7 bases and J by 0 bases, leaving 24 bases between them. Here the CDR3 DNA reads TGTGCCAGCATCACTGAGGGCCCAACGAGTCGCATGAACACTGAAGCTTTCTTT. Its translation is CASITEGPTSRMNTEAFF.

CDR3 region: CASGPLPGPLTEAFF. For the CDR3, the DNA is TGTGCCAGCGGTCCATTGCCGGGGCCCCTAACTGAAGCTTTCTTT. The chain combines TRBV28 with TRBJ1-1; TRBD1 is a possible D gene (5 bases). Trimming removed 8 bases at V and 5 bases at J, with 21 bases between. This CDR3 contains 15 residues. Germline V gene data show CDR1 as MDHEN and CDR2 as SYDVKM.

This chain links TRBV7-9 with TRBJ2-5; unclear D gene. The DNA end is more similar to TRBJ2-7, so the J call may be wrong. The germline V gene has CDR1 SEHNR and CDR2 FQNEAQ (reference sequence). The length of the CDR3 is 14 residues. The CDR3 sequence is CASSRRLPIDEQYF. CDR3 sequence (DNA): TGTGCCAGCAGCCGTCGTCTGCCCATTGACGAGCAGTACTTC.

CDR3 DNA: TGTGCCAGCTCGACCGGTCTTAAGGAAGCGGGGCAACCCCTCCACTTT. This codes for CASSTGLKEAGQPLHF. V and J are TRBV12-3 or TRBV12-4 and TRBJ1-6; maybe TRBD1 (5 bases). This CDR3 is 16 amino acids long. Trimming left V 8 bases short and J 12 bases short, with 26 bases between.

This clonotype has just a few counts. The chain is built from TRBV9 and TRBJ1-1, with D possibly matching TRBD1 (6 bases). Germline assignment: CDR1 SGDLS and CDR2 YYNGEE. The CDR3 has 13 amino acids. The V end was cut by 3 bases, the J end by 4 bases, with 10 bases between. The CDR3 DNA reads TGTGCCAGCAGCGAAGGGGGGATCACTGAAGCTTTCTTT. Translating it yields CASSEGGITEAFF.

This clonotype has more than one count but fewer than ten. This sequence joins TRBV20-1 and TRBJ2-1, with no clear D. Germline V gives CDR1 DFQATT, CDR2 SNEGSKA (reference sequence). The length of the CDR3 is 14 residues. V lost 2 bases and J 2 bases, leaving 10 bases between the germline ends. The CDR3 region has the DNA TGCAGTGCTAGATGGGCTCCACCCTACAATGAGCAGTTCTTC. This gives the protein CSARWAPPYNEQFF.

J is TRBJ2-5 and V is TRBV5-1; D is possibly TRBD2 (6 bases). The length of the CDR3 is 14 residues. V dropped 4 bases and J dropped 5 bases, with 15 bases sitting between them. From germline, CDR1 is SGHRS and CDR2 YFSETQ. The CDR3 DNA sequence: TGCGCCAGCAGCGACTCGGGACTTAGGGAGACCCAGTACTTC. Encoded protein: CASSDSGLRETQYF. The full variable domain, completed using reference TRBV5-1 and TRBJ2-5, is KAGVTQTPRYLIKTRGQQVTLSCSPISGHRSVSWYQQTPGQGLQFLFEYFSETQRNKGNFPGRFSGRQFSNSRSEMNVSTLELGDSALYLCASSDSGLRETQYFGPGTRLLVL.

With regard to this clonotype: Relative to the germline gene, one junction end is altered; a read error may explain this. The chain employs TRBV29-1 and TRBJ2-1, with 9 bases fitting TRBD1. The CDR3 runs to 13 residues. Germline lookup yields CDR1 SQVTM and CDR2 ANQGSEA. The CDR3 bases are TGCAGCGTCGCCGGGACAGGGATCAATGAGCGGTTCTTC. It is translated as CSVAGTGINERFF.

V gene TRBV7-2 combines with J gene TRBJ2-1; 12 nucleotides align to TRBD1. Germline trimming cut 7 bases from V and 8 bases from J; bases unmatched to any gene: 9. Germline V gives CDR1 SGHTA, CDR2 FQGNSA. The CDR3 is 15 residues long. CDR3 bases: TGTGCCAGCACTCCCAGGGACAGGGGGCTATATGAGCAGTTCTTC. Amino acids: CASTPRDRGLYEQFF. Filled out from reference TRBV7-2 and TRBJ2-1, the complete variable domain reads GAGVSQSPSNKVTEKGKDVELRCDPISGHTALYWYRQSLGQGLEFLIYFQGNSAPDKSGLPSDRFSAERTGGSVSTLTIQRTQQEDSAVYLCASTPRDRGLYEQFFGPGTRLTVL.

V gene TRBV20-1 combines with J gene TRBJ1-1; 7 nucleotides line up with TRBD1. J lost 3 bases, V lost 6 bases, and 4 bases had no gene match. Looked up from germline, CDR1 is DFQATT and CDR2 is SNEGSKA (reference sequence). The CDR3 contains 12 residues. The CDR3 region is CSAQGDYTEAFF. For the CDR3, the DNA is TGCAGTGCCCAGGGGGATTACACTGAAGCTTTCTTT.

The chain joins TRBV29-1 to TRBJ1-2; TRBD1 agrees at 7 bases. Trimming cost V 6 bases and J 5 bases; bases outside gene matches: 9. Germline CDR1 reads SQVTM; CDR2 reads ANQGSEA. The CDR3 runs to 13 residues. The CDR3 is CSVATDRAYGYTF. As DNA, the CDR3 is TGCAGCGTGGCCACCGACAGGGCATATGGCTACACCTTC.

This clonotype was found many times. The chain joins TRBV7-3 to TRBJ2-1, with 7 bases fitting TRBD1. The germline V gene has CDR1 SGHTA and CDR2 FQGTGA. The CDR3 consists of 14 residues. The junction had 8 bases not matched to a gene; V was cut back by 6 bases and J by 6 bases. The CDR3 region is CASSLGGAGNEQFF. In DNA form, the CDR3 reads TGTGCCAGCAGTTTAGGGGGCGCTGGCAATGAGCAGTTCTTC.

This chain links TRBV9 with TRBJ1-1, with 7 nucleotides matching TRBD1. V trimming: 4 bases; J trimming: 3 bases; junction bases outside the gene matches: 9. Germline values: CDR1 SGDLS, CDR2 YYNGEE. The CDR3 has 15 residues. This CDR3 reads CASSTYRGGYTEAFF. In DNA form, the CDR3 reads TGTGCCAGCAGCACCTACAGGGGAGGTTACACTGAAGCTTTCTTT.

The V gene is TRBV11-3, the J gene TRBJ2-1, with TRBD2 matching 8 bases. The CDR3 consists of 15 residues. V trimming: 3 bases; J trimming: 7 bases; junction bases outside the gene matches: 8. Germline V gene lookup returns CDR1 SGHNT and CDR2 YENEEA. CDR3 in DNA: TGTGCCAGCAGCTTTCATTCGGGGGGGCTTAATGAGCAGTTCTTC. Translating it yields CASSFHSGGLNEQFF. The whole variable domain, remainder taken from reference TRBV11-3 and TRBJ2-1, is EAGVVQSPRYKIIEKKQPVAFWCNPISGHNTLYWYLQNLGQGPELLIRYENEEAVDDSQLPKDRFSAERLKGVDSTLKIQPAELGDSAVYLCASSFHSGGLNEQFFGPGTRLTVL.

The chain employs TRBV29-1 and TRBJ2-1, with D possibly called TRBD1 or TRBD2 (5 bases each). Germline V lookup: CDR1 SQVTM, CDR2 ANQGSEA. This CDR3 contains 15 residues. V lost 3 bases and J lost 4, with 16 bases in between. The DNA for the CDR3 is TGCAGCGTTGATAGTAGGGGCCGGGGATACAATGAGCAGTTCTTC. The encoded protein is CSVDSRGRGYNEQFF.

The chain combines TRBV4-1 with TRBJ1-4; D is ambiguous. The germline V gene encodes CDR1 MGHRA and CDR2 YSYEKL. CDR3 length equals 16 residues. V was clipped by 4 bases and J by 4 bases, with 16 bases between them. CDR3 loop: CASSPAPGRHNEKLFF. In DNA, the CDR3 is TGCGCCAGCAGCCCGGCCCCGGGCAGACATAATGAAAAACTGTTTTTT.